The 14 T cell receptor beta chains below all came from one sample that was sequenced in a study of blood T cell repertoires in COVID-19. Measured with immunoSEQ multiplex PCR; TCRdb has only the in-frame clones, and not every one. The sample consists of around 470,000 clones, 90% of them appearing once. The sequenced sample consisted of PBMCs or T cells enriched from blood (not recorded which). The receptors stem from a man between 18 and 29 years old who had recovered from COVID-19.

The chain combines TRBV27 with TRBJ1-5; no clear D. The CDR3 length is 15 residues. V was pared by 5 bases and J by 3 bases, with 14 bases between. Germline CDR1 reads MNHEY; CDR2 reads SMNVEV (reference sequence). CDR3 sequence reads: CASSRRPQDNQPQHF. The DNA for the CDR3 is TGTGCCAGCAGTCGACGACCCCAGGACAATCAGCCCCAGCATTTT.

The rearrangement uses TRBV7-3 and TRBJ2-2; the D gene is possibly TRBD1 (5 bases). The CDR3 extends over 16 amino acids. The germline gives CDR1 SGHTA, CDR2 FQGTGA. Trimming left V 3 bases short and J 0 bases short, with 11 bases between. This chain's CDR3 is CASSFTDTTNTGELFF. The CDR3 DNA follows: TGTGCCAGCAGCTTTACGGACACAACGAACACCGGGGAGCTGTTTTTT.

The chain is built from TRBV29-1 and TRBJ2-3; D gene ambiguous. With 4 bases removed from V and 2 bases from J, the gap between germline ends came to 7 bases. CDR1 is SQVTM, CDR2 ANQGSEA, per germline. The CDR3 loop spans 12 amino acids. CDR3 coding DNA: TGCAGCGTTGTGGCGGTCACAGATACGCAGTATTTT. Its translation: CSVVAVTDTQYF.

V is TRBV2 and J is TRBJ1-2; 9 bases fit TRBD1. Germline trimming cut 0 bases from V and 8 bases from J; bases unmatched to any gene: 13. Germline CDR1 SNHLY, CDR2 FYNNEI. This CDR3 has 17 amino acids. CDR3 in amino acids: CASSEALLPGQGGGYTF. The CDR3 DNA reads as TGTGCCAGCAGTGAAGCGCTCCTCCCGGGACAGGGCGGGGGCTACACCTTC.

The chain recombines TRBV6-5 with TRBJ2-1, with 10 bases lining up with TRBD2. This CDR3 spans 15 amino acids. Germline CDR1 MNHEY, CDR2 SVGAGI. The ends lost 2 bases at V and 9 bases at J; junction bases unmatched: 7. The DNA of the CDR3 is TGTGCCAGCAGTTACAGGCCTAGCGGGGGTGGTGAGCAGTTCTTC. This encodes CASSYRPSGGGEQFF.

The DNA for the CDR3 is TGCAGCGTTGATTTAAGCGGGGTTGGCGGGGAGCTGTTTTTT. It translates to CSVDLSGVGGELFF. The chain has TRBV29-1 and TRBJ2-2; 7 bases align to TRBD2. After removal of 3 bases from V and 7 bases from J, the junction contained 8 bases not matched to a gene. The CDR3 runs to 14 residues. The germline V gene has CDR1 SQVTM and CDR2 ANQGSEA.

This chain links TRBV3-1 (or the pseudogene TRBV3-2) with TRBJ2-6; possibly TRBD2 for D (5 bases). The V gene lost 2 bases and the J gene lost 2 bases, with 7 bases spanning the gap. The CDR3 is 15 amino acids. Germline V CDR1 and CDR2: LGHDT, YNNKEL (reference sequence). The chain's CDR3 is CASSQLAAGANVLTF. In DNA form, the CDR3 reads TGTGCCAGCAGCCAACTAGCAGCTGGGGCCAACGTCCTGACTTTC.

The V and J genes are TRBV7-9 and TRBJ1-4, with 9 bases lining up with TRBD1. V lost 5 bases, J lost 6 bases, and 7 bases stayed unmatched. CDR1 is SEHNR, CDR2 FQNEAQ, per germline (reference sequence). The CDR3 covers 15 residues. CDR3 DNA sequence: TGTGCCAGCAGCCCTACGACAGGGGGGCATGAAAAACTGTTTTTT. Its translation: CASSPTTGGHEKLFF.

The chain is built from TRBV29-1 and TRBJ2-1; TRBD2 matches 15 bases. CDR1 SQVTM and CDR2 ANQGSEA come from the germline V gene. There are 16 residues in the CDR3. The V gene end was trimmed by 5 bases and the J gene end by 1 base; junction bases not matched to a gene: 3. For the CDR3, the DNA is TGCAGCGTTCCTGGACTAGCGGGAGGGTCCTACAATGAGCAGTTCTTC. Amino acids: CSVPGLAGGSYNEQFF.

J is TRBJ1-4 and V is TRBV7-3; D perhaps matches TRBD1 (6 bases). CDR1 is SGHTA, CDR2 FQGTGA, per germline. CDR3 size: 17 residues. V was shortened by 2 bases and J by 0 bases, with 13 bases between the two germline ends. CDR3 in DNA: TGTGCCAGCAGCTTAGGGGGCAGACACACAACTAATGAAAAACTGTTTTTT. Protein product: CASSLGGRHTTNEKLFF.

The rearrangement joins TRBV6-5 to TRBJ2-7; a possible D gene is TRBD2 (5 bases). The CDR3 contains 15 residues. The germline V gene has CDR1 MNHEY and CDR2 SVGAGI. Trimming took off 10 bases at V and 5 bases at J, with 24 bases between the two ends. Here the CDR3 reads CATCRARGVPDEQYF. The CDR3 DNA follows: TGTGCCACCTGCCGGGCCCGGGGAGTTCCCGACGAGCAGTACTTC.

The CDR3: CASSRGLAGVRGTDTQYF. CDR3 sequence (DNA): TGTGCCAGCAGCCGCGGACTAGCGGGAGTAAGGGGTACAGATACGCAGTATTTT. The gene calls are TRBV14 and TRBJ2-3; 13 nucleotides agree with TRBD2. CDR1 and CDR2 from the germline V gene are SGHDN and FVKESK. The V segment lost 4 bases and the J segment 3 bases; nucleotides outside the gene matches: 10. This CDR3 has 18 residues.

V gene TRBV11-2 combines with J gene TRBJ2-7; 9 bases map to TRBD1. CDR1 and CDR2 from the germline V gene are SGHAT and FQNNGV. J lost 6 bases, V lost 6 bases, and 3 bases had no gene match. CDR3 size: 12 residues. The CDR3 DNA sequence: TGTGCCAGCAGGGGACAGGGTGGCGAGCAGTACTTC. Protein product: CASRGQGGEQYF.

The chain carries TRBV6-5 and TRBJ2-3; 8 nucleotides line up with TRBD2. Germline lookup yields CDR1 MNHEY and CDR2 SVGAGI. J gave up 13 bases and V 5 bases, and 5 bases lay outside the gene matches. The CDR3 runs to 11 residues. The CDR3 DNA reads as TGTGCCAGCAGTCCGGGACTAGATAAGTATTTT. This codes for CASSPGLDKYF.